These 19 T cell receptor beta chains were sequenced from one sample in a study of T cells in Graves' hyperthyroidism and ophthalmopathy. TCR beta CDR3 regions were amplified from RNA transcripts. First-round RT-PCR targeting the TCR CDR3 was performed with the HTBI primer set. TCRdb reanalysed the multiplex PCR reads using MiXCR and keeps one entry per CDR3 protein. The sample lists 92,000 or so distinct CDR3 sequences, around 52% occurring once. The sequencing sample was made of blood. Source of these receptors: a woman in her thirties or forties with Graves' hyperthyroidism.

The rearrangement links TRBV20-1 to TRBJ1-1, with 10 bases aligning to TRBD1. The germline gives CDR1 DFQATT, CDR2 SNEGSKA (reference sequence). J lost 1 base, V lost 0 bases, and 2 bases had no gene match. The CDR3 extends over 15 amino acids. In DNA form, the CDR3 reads TGCAGTGCTAGAGACGGGACAGGGGAGAACACTGAAGCTTTCTTT. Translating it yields CSARDGTGENTEAFF.

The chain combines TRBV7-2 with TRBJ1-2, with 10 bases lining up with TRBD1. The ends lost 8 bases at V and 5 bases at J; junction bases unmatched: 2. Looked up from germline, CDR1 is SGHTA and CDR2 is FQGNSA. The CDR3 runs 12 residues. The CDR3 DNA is TGTGCCAGCTTGGGACAGGGGTATGGCTACACCTTC. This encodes CASLGQGYGYTF.

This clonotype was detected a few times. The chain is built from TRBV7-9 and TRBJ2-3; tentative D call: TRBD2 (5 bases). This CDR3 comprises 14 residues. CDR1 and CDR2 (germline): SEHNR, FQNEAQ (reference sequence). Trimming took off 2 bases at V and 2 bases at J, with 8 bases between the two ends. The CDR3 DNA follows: TGTGCCAGCAGCTTACGGGATTACACAGATACGCAGTATTTT. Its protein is CASSLRDYTDTQYF.

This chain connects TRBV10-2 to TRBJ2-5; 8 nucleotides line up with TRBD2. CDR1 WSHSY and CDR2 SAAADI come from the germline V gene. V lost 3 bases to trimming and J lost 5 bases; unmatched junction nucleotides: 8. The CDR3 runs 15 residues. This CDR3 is CASSEEAGVRETQYF. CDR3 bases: TGCGCCAGCAGTGAAGAAGCGGGAGTCAGGGAGACCCAGTACTTC.

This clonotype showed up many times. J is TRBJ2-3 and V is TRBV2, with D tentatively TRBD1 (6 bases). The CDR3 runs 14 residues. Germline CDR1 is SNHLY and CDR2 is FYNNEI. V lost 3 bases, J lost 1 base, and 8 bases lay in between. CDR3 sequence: CASSDSGGTDTQYF. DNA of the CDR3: TGTGCCAGCAGTGACTCAGGGGGCACAGATACGCAGTATTTT.

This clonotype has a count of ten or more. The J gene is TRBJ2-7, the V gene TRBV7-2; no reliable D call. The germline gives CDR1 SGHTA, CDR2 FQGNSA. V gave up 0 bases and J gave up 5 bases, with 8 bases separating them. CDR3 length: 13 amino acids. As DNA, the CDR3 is TGTGCCAGCAGCTTAGCAGGGTCCCACGAGCAGTACTTC. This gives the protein CASSLAGSHEQYF.

The CDR3 DNA reads TGTGCCAGCGGGACTAGCGACTACGAGCAGTACTTC. This encodes CASGTSDYEQYF. V and J are TRBV7-9 and TRBJ2-7; 10 nucleotides agree with TRBD2. Per the germline V gene, CDR1 is SEHNR and CDR2 is FQNEAQ (reference sequence). The CDR3 sequence is 12 residues long. Losses at the gene ends were 8 bases for V and 3 bases for J; bases not matched to a gene: 1.

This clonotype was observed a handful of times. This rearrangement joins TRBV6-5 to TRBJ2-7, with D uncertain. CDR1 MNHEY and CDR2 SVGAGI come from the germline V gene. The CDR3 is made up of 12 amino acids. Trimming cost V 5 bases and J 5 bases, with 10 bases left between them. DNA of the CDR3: TGTGCCAGCAGTCATAATGTAAACGAGCAGTACTTC. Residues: CASSHNVNEQYF.

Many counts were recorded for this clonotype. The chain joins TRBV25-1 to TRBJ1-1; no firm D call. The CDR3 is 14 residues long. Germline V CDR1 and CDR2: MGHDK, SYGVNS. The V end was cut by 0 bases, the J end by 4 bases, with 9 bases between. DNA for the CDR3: TGTGCCAGCAGTGAATATGGGGAAAGCACTGAAGCTTTCTTT. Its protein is CASSEYGESTEAFF. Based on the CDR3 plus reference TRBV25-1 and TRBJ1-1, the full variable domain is EADIYQTPRYLVIGTGKKITLECSQTMGHDKMYWYQQDPGMELHLIHYSYGVNSTEKGDLSSESTVSRIRTEHFPLTLESARPSHTSQYLCASSEYGESTEAFFGQGTRLTVV.

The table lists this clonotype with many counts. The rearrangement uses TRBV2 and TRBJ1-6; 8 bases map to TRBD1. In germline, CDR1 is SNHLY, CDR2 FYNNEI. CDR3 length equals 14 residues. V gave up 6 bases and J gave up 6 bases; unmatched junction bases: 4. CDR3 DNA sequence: TGTGCCAGCAGGCCCGACAGGGGTAATTCACCCCTCCACTTT. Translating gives CASRPDRGNSPLHF.

The CDR3 loop reads CSASKGDGYEQYF. The DNA of the CDR3 is TGCAGTGCTAGTAAGGGGGACGGCTACGAGCAGTACTTC. The genes are TRBV20-1 and TRBJ2-7; D perhaps matches TRBD1 (6 bases). CDR1 DFQATT and CDR2 SNEGSKA come from the germline V gene (reference sequence). V gave up 3 bases and J gave up 3 bases, with 12 bases separating them. CDR3 length: 13 amino acids.

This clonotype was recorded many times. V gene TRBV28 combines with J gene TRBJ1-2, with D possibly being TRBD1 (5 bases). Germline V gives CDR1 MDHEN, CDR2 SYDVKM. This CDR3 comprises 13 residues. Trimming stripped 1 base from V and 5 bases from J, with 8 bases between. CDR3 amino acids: CASSLSGLYGYTF. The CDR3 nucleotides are TGTGCCAGCAGTTTATCAGGGTTGTATGGCTACACCTTC.

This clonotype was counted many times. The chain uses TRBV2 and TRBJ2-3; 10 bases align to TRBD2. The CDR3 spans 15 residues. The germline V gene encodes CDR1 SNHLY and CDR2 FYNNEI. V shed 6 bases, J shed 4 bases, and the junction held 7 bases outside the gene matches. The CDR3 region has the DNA TGTGCCAGCAGGCGATTAGCGGGAGGAGCAGATACGCAGTATTTT. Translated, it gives CASRRLAGGADTQYF.

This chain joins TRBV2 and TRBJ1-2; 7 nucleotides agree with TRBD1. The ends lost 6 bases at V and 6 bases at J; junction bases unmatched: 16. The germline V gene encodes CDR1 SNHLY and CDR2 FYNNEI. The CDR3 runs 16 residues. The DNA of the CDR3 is TGTGCCAGCAGAGCCGGGACAGCGGACAGGTTCCATGGCTACACCTTC. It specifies CASRAGTADRFHGYTF. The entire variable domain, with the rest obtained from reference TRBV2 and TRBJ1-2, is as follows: EPEVTQTPSHQVTQMGQEVILRCVPISNHLYFYWYRQILGQKVEFLVSFYNNEISEKSEIFDDQFSVERPDGSNFTLKIRSTKLEDSAMYFCASRAGTADRFHGYTFGSGTRLTVV.

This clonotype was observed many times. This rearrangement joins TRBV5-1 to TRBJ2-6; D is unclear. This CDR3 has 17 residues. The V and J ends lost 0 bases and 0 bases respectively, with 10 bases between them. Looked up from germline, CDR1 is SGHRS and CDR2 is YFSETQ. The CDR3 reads CASSLGPSLSGANVLTF. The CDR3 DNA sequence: TGCGCCAGCAGCTTGGGGCCCAGCCTCTCTGGGGCCAACGTCCTGACTTTC.

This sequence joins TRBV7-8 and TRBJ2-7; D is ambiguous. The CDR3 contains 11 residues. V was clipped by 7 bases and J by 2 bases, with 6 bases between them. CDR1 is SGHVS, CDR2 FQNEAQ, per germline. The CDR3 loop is CASIPPYEQYF. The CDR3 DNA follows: TGTGCCAGCATCCCTCCCTACGAGCAGTACTTC. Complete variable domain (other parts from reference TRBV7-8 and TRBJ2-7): GAGVSQSPRYKVAKRGQDVALRCDPISGHVSLFWYQQALGQGPEFLTYFQNEAQLDKSGLPSDRFFAERPEGSVSTLKIQRTQQEDSAVYLCASIPPYEQYFGPGTRLTVT.

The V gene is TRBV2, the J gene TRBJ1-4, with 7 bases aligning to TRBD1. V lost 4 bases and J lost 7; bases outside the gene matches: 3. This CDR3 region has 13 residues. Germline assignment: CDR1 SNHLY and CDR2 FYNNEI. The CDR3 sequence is CASSAHRGEKLFF. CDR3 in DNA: TGTGCCAGCAGTGCCCACAGGGGTGAAAAACTGTTTTTT. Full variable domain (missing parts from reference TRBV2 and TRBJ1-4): EPEVTQTPSHQVTQMGQEVILRCVPISNHLYFYWYRQILGQKVEFLVSFYNNEISEKSEIFDDQFSVERPDGSNFTLKIRSTKLEDSAMYFCASSAHRGEKLFFGSGTQLSVL.

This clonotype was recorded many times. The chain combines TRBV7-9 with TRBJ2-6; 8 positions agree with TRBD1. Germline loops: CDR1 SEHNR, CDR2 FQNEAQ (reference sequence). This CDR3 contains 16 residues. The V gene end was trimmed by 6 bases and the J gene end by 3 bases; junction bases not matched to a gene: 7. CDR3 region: CASRSTGGGGANVLTF. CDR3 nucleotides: TGTGCCAGCAGATCAACAGGGGGAGGTGGGGCCAACGTCCTGACTTTC.

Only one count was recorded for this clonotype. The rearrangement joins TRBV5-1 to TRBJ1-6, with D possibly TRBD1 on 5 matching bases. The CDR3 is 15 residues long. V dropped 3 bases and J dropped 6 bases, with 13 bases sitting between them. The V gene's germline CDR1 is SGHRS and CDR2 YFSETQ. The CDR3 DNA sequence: TGCGCCAGCAGCTCGGGGACGGTGCTTAATTCACCCCTCCACTTT. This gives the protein CASSSGTVLNSPLHF.